This T cell receptor beta chain was obtained from a study of blood T cell repertoires in COVID-19. Overall study context: Some COVID-19 samples were acute and others convalescent; all came from the United States, Italy and Spain.

In germline, CDR1 is SGHTA, CDR2 FQGTGA. Deletions cut 3 bases from V and 7 bases from J, with 13 bases between. The CDR3 sequence is 13 residues long. Original processing methods: Amplification of reference gene primers provided the estimated nucleated cell counts. The table came from immunoSEQ multiplex PCR; TCRdb's copy has only in-frame clones and leaves some out. V and J calls and clone size are given by that table; D and trimming were obtained from the DNA. The sample yields some 60,000 clones, just over 85% seen once. The clonotype originates from a man aged 55-75 years with acute or convalescent COVID-19. The chain is built from TRBV7-3 and TRBJ2-7; a possible D gene is TRBD1 (5 bases). Sequencing was done on a sample of peripheral blood. CDR3 sequence: CASSLMGSGEQYF. The CDR3 DNA sequence: TGTGCCAGCAGCTTGATGGGCTCAGGGGAGCAGTACTTC.